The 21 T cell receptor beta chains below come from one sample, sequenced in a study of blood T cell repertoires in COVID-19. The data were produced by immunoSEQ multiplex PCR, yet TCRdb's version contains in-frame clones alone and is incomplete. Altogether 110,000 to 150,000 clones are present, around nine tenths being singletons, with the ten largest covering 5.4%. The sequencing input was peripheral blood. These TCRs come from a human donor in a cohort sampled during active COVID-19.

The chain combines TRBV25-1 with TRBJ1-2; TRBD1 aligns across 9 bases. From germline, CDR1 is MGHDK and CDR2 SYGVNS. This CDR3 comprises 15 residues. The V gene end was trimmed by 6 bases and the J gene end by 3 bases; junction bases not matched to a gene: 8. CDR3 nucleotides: TGTGCCAGCAGCAAGGGACAGGGTATGTACTATGGCTACACCTTC. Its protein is CASSKGQGMYYGYTF.

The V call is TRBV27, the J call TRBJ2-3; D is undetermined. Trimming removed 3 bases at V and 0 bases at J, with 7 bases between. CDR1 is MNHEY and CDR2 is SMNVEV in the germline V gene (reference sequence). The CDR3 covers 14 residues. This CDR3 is CASSFTESTDTQYF. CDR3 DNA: TGTGCCAGCAGTTTCACGGAGAGCACAGATACGCAGTATTTT.

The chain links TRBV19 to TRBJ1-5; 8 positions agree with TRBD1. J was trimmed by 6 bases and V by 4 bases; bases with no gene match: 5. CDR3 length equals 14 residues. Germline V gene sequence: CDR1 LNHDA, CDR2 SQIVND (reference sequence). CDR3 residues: CASSKGQVRQPQHF. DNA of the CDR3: TGTGCCAGTAGTAAGGGACAGGTACGTCAGCCCCAGCATTTT.

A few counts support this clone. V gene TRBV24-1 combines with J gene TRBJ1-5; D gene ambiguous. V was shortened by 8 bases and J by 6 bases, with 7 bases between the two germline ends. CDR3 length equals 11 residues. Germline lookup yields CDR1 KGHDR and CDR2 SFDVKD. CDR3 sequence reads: CATNPGQPQHF. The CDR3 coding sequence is TGTGCCACCAACCCAGGTCAGCCCCAGCATTTT.

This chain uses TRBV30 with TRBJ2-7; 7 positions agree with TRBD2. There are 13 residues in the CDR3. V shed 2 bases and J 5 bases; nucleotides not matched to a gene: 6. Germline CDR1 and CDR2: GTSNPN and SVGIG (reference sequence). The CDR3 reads CAWSLGLADEQYF. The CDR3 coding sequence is TGTGCCTGGAGTTTAGGGCTAGCGGACGAGCAGTACTTC.

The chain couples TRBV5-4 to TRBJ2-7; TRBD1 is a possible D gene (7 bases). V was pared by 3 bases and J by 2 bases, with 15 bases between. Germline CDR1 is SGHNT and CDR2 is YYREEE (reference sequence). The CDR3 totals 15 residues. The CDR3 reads CASSYQGGQTYEQYF. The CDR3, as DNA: TGTGCCAGCAGCTACCAGGGGGGTCAAACCTACGAGCAGTACTTC.

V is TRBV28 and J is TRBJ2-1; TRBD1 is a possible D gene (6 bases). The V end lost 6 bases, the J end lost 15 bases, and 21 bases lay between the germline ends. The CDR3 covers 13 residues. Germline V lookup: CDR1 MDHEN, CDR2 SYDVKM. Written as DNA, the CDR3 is TGTGCCAGCAGCCCCGACAGGTCCGCGAGGCCGTTCTTC. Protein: CASSPDRSARPFF.

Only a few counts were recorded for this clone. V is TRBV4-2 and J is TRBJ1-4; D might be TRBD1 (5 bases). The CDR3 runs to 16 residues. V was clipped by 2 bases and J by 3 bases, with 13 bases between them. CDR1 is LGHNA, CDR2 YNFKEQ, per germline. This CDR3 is CASSQRAGGSNEKLFF. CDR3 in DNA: TGTGCCAGCAGCCAAAGGGCCGGGGGATCTAATGAAAAACTGTTTTTT.

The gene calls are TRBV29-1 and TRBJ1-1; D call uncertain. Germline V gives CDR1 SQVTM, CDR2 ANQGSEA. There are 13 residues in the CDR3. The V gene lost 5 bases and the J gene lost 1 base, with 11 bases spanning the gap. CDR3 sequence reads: CSVWEGPNTEAFF. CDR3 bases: TGCAGCGTTTGGGAGGGCCCGAACACTGAAGCTTTCTTT.

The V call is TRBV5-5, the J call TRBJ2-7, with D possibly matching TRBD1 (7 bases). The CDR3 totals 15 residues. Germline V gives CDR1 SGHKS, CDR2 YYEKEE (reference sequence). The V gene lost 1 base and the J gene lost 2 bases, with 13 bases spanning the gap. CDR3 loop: CASSLFQGGTYEQYF. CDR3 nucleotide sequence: TGTGCCAGCAGCTTGTTTCAGGGGGGCACCTACGAGCAGTACTTC.

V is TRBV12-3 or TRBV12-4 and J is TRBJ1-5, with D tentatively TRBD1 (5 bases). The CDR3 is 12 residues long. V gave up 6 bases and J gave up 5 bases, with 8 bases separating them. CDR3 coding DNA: TGTGCCAGCAGCCCAGGGTATCAGCCCCAGCATTTT. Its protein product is CASSPGYQPQHF.

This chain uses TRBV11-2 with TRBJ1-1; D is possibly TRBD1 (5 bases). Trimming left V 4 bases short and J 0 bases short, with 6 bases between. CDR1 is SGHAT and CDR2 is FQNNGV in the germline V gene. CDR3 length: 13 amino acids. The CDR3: CASSWGLNTEAFF. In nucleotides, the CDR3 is TGTGCCAGCAGCTGGGGCTTGAACACTGAAGCTTTCTTT.

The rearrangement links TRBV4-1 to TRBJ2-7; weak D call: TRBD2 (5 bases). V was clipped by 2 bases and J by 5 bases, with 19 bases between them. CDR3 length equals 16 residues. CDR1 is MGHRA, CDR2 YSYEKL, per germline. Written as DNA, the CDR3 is TGCGCCAGCAGCCAACCCCTACTAGACCCAGTCCACGAGCAGTACTTC. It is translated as CASSQPLLDPVHEQYF.

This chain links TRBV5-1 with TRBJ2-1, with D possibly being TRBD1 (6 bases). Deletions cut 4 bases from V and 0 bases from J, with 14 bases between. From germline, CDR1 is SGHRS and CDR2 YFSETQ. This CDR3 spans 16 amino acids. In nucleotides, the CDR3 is TGCGCCAGCAGCCGGGGAATGGGGGCCTCCTACAATGAGCAGTTCTTC. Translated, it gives CASSRGMGASYNEQFF.

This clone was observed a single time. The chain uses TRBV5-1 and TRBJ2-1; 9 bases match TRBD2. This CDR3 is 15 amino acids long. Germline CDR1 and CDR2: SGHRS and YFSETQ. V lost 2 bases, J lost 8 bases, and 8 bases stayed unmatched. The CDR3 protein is CASSFYFSGGDEQFF. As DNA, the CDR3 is TGCGCCAGCAGCTTCTACTTTAGCGGGGGTGATGAGCAGTTCTTC.

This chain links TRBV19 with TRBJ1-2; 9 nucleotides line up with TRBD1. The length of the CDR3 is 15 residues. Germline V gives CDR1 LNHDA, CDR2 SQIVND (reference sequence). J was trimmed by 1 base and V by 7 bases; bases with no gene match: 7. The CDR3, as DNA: TGTGCCAGTAACGGGGGGACAGGGATTAACTATGGCTACACCTTC. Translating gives CASNGGTGINYGYTF.

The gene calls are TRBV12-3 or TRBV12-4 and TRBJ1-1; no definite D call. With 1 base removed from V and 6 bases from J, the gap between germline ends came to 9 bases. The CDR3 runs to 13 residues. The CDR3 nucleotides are TGTGCCAGCAGTTTAGGCAGGCTTGCTGAAGCTTTCTTT. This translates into CASSLGRLAEAFF.

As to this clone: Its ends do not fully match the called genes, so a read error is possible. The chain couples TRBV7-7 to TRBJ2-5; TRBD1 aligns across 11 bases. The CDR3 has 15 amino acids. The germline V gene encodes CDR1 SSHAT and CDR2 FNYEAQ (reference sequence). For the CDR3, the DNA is TGTGCTAGCAGCCGGGACAGGGGGACCCAAGAGACCCAGTACTTC. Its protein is CASSRDRGTQETQYF.

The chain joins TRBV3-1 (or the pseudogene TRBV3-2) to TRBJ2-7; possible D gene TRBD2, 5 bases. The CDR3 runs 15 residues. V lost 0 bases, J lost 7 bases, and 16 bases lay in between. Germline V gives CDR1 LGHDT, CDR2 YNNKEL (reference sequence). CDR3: CASSQEGLSPGEQYF. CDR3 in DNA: TGTGCCAGCAGCCAAGAAGGACTCTCCCCGGGAGAGCAGTACTTC.

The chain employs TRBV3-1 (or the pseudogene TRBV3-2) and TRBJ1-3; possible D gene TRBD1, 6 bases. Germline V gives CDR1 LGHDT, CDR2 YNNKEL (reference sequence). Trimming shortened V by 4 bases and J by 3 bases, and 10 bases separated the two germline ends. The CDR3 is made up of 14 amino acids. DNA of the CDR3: TGTGCCAGCAGCCCCCAGGGGAATGGAAACACCATATATTTT. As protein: CASSPQGNGNTIYF.

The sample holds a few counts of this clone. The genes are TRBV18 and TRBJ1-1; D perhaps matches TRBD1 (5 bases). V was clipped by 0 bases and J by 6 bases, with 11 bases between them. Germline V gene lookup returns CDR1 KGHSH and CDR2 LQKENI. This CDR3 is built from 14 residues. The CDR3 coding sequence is TGTGCCAGCTCACCACCGGGGGGGGTATCTGAAGCTTTCTTT. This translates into CASSPPGGVSEAFF.